What follows is one TCR beta chain and its context. Antigen: not known. These data are taken from a study of cytomegalovirus exposure and HLA in healthy donors. Whole-study findings and limits: Further analysis, carried out later, found HLA-associated TCR beta chains more clonally expanded than equally common other chains.

The study ran its PCR with 60 Vbeta and 13 Jbeta primers. Libraries were prepared by immunoSEQ multiplex PCR; TCRdb keeps only in-frame clonotypes and omits some of them. The sample has roughly 30,000 clones, around nine tenths seen once. From germline, CDR1 is SGHRS and CDR2 YFSETQ. The CDR3 consists of 14 residues. Trimming took 5 bases from V and 7 from J; bases not matched to a gene: 9. Sequenced input: PBMCs. The V gene is TRBV5-1, the J gene TRBJ1-2, with TRBD1 matching over 9 bases. The receptor was derived from a boy younger than 18 in good health and CMV-seronegative. The CDR3 nucleotides are TGCGCCAGCAGACCGAGACAGGGGGAAAGTGGCTACACCTTC. This sequence encodes CASRPRQGESGYTF.